These 23 T cell receptor beta chains share one sample of origin, sequenced in a study of PD-L1 blockade in urothelial cancer. Some clones are missing from TCRdb's copy, which holds only in-frame ones; the method was immunoSEQ multiplex PCR. The data hold tens of thousands of clones, with nearly 90% observed a single time. This sample comprised PBMCs, obtained around atezolizumab (anti-PD-L1) treatment. Every receptor here comes from a man between 60 and 75 years old with urothelial cancer.

The chain recombines TRBV5-1 with TRBJ1-2, with 7 nucleotides matching TRBD1. The CDR3 covers 16 residues. Germline-derived CDR1 and CDR2 are SGHRS and YFSETQ. Trimming took 4 bases from V and 5 from J; bases not matched to a gene: 14. The CDR3 reads CASSLRDSLTPYGYTF. CDR3 nucleotide sequence: TGCGCCAGCAGCCTCCGGGACAGCCTTACCCCATATGGCTACACCTTC.

The genes are TRBV5-4 and TRBJ1-1; TRBD1 is a possible D gene (6 bases). Germline V gene lookup returns CDR1 SGHNT and CDR2 YYREEE (reference sequence). The ends were cut back, 3 bases at V and 1 base at J, with 13 bases in the middle. This CDR3 contains 15 residues. The CDR3 here is CASSSGVRGNTEAFF. The CDR3 DNA follows: TGTGCCAGCAGCTCAGGGGTCAGAGGGAACACTGAAGCTTTCTTT.

The chain carries TRBV28 and TRBJ2-4; a weak D match, TRBD2 (5 bases). The CDR3 loop spans 15 amino acids. Germline V gene data show CDR1 as MDHEN and CDR2 as SYDVKM. V was clipped by 5 bases and J by 3 bases, with 14 bases between them. The CDR3, as DNA: TGTGCCAGCAGTCCCACTAGGTTGCTCAAAAACATTCAGTACTTC. Protein sequence: CASSPTRLLKNIQYF. Supplemented by reference TRBV28 and TRBJ2-4, the full variable domain reads DVKVTQSSRYLVKRTGEKVFLECVQDMDHENMFWYRQDPGLGLRLIYFSYDVKMKEKGDIPEGYSVSREKKERFSLILESASTNQTSMYLCASSPTRLLKNIQYFGAGTRLSVL.

This rearrangement joins TRBV18 to TRBJ2-1; no firm D call. V was clipped by 0 bases and J by 10 bases, with 10 bases between them. Germline-derived CDR1 and CDR2 are KGHSH and LQKENI. This CDR3 is built from 13 residues. The CDR3: CASSPPGDAEQFF. Written as DNA, the CDR3 is TGTGCCAGCTCACCACCCGGAGATGCGGAGCAGTTCTTC.

V gene TRBV19 combines with J gene TRBJ2-7; 12 bases fit TRBD1. Germline V gene lookup returns CDR1 LNHDA and CDR2 SQIVND (reference sequence). The CDR3 runs to 15 residues. The V gene end was trimmed by 5 bases and the J gene end by 3 bases; junction bases not matched to a gene: 5. This CDR3 is CASSPGTGGLYEQYF. CDR3 DNA sequence: TGTGCCAGTAGTCCGGGGACAGGGGGCCTCTACGAGCAGTACTTC.

The chain links TRBV9 to TRBJ2-1, with a possible D match to TRBD1 (5 bases). This CDR3 comprises 14 residues. V was pared by 0 bases and J by 6 bases, with 10 bases between. CDR1 and CDR2 (germline): SGDLS, YYNGEE. The CDR3 protein is CASSVATTANEQFF. CDR3 bases: TGTGCCAGCAGCGTAGCTACGACAGCCAATGAGCAGTTCTTC.

The gene calls are TRBV9 and TRBJ2-7, with D hard to call. The CDR3 is 12 amino acids. Germline CDR1 and CDR2: SGDLS and YYNGEE. V lost 5 bases to trimming and J lost 6 bases, with 12 bases between them. CDR3 in DNA: TGTGCCAGCAGTGTCGACATGACCGAGCAGTACTTC. It yields the protein CASSVDMTEQYF.

CDR3 in amino acids: CASSRDSEAFF. CDR3 DNA: TGTGCCAGCAGCCGGGACAGCGAAGCTTTCTTT. V is TRBV5-4 and J is TRBJ1-1; 7 nucleotides match TRBD1. The J segment lost 8 bases and the V segment lost 4 bases, leaving 2 bases of the junction unmatched. CDR3 length: 11 amino acids. In germline, CDR1 is SGHNT, CDR2 YYREEE (reference sequence).

The V and J genes are TRBV5-4 and TRBJ2-1; 8 bases line up with TRBD1. V shed 1 base, J shed 10 bases, and the junction held 10 bases outside the gene matches. The length of the CDR3 is 15 residues. Germline CDR1 is SGHNT and CDR2 is YYREEE (reference sequence). The CDR3 spells CASSLPLGRTGEQFF. The DNA for the CDR3 is TGTGCCAGCAGCTTGCCCCTTGGACGGACAGGGGAGCAGTTCTTC.

This chain uses TRBV7-8 with TRBJ1-3; D might be TRBD1 (5 bases). Germline values: CDR1 SGHVS, CDR2 FQNEAQ. This CDR3 spans 17 amino acids. The V end was cut by 5 bases, the J end by 0 bases, with 17 bases between. CDR3 protein: CASSADSHLVSGNTIYF. In DNA form, the CDR3 reads TGTGCCAGCAGCGCCGACAGCCACCTCGTCTCTGGAAACACCATATATTTT. Filled out from reference TRBV7-8 and TRBJ1-3, the complete variable domain reads GAGVSQSPRYKVAKRGQDVALRCDPISGHVSLFWYQQALGQGPEFLTYFQNEAQLDKSGLPSDRFFAERPEGSVSTLKIQRTQQEDSAVYLCASSADSHLVSGNTIYFGEGSWLTVV.

This chain joins TRBV19 and TRBJ2-3; 12 bases line up with TRBD1. Germline V gene lookup returns CDR1 LNHDA and CDR2 SQIVND (reference sequence). V trimming: 4 bases; J trimming: 3 bases; junction bases outside the gene matches: 2. The CDR3 extends over 15 amino acids. The DNA for the CDR3 is TGTGCCAGTAGTAAGGGACAGGGGGCAACAGATACGCAGTATTTT. This translates into CASSKGQGATDTQYF.

The chain recombines TRBV9 with TRBJ2-3, with unresolved D. CDR1 and CDR2 from the germline V gene are SGDLS and YYNGEE. V was shortened by 2 bases and J by 4 bases, with 5 bases between the two germline ends. This CDR3 spans 12 amino acids. The CDR3 is CASSVSADTQYF. The CDR3 DNA reads TGTGCCAGCAGCGTTTCGGCAGATACGCAGTATTTT.

This chain uses TRBV19 with TRBJ2-1; D may be TRBD1 (5 bases). V was clipped by 5 bases and J by 0 bases, with 14 bases between them. Germline-derived CDR1 and CDR2 are LNHDA and SQIVND (reference sequence). The CDR3 has 16 residues. The CDR3 region has the DNA TGTGCCAGTAGTGCTATCTTAGGGGTCTCCTACAATGAGCAGTTCTTC. This translates into CASSAILGVSYNEQFF.

The chain has TRBV7-9 and TRBJ1-4; the D gene is possibly TRBD1 (6 bases). The V and J ends lost 1 base and 0 bases respectively, with 12 bases between them. The CDR3 extends over 17 amino acids. The germline V gene encodes CDR1 SEHNR and CDR2 FQNEAQ (reference sequence). The CDR3 loop is CASSLDTGFATNEKLFF. The CDR3 region has the DNA TGTGCCAGCAGCTTAGATACAGGGTTCGCAACTAATGAAAAACTGTTTTTT.

This clone was observed a single time. The rearrangement uses TRBV5-1 and TRBJ1-4; 8 bases are shared with TRBD1. V lost 0 bases, J lost 5 bases, and 6 bases stayed unmatched. The CDR3 has 16 amino acids. The germline CDR1 and CDR2 sequences are SGHRS and YFSETQ. The CDR3 region has the DNA TGCGCCAGCAGCTTGGAACAGGGGGTTCGGAATGAAAAACTGTTTTTT. It translates to CASSLEQGVRNEKLFF.

V is TRBV28 and J is TRBJ2-7; 9 positions agree with TRBD1. The CDR3 sequence is 14 residues long. Germline V lookup: CDR1 MDHEN, CDR2 SYDVKM. With V trimmed by 6 bases and J by 1 base, 4 bases remained unmatched. DNA of the CDR3: TGTGCCAGCAGGAGACAGGGGGTATCCTACGAGCAGTACTTC. This encodes CASRRQGVSYEQYF. Based on the CDR3 plus reference TRBV28 and TRBJ2-7, the full variable domain is DVKVTQSSRYLVKRTGEKVFLECVQDMDHENMFWYRQDPGLGLRLIYFSYDVKMKEKGDIPEGYSVSREKKERFSLILESASTNQTSMYLCASRRQGVSYEQYFGPGTRLTVT.

In its sample, this clone was seen a few times. The V and J genes are TRBV7-8 and TRBJ2-7, with D perhaps matching TRBD2 (6 bases). V lost 5 bases and J 10 bases, leaving 15 bases between the germline ends. This CDR3 contains 12 residues. The germline V gene has CDR1 SGHVS and CDR2 FQNEAQ. The CDR3 is CASSVRDSRQYF. The CDR3 DNA is TGTGCCAGCAGCGTCCGGGACTCTCGCCAGTACTTC.

The table lists this clone with a count of one. The chain links TRBV19 to TRBJ1-5; D remains ambiguous. The CDR3 runs 14 residues. Germline V gives CDR1 LNHDA, CDR2 SQIVND (reference sequence). The germline V and J ends were trimmed by 5 bases and 5 bases, with 13 bases remaining between them. The chain's CDR3 is CASSVGNIDQPQHF. CDR3 bases: TGTGCCAGTAGTGTCGGGAACATCGATCAGCCCCAGCATTTT.

The chain is built from TRBV5-8 and TRBJ1-1, with D possibly matching TRBD1 (6 bases). Trimming pared 0 bases from V and 3 bases from J, leaving 12 bases between. The CDR3 is made up of 15 amino acids. The V gene's germline CDR1 is SGHTS and CDR2 YDEGEE. The CDR3 region is CASSLVQGRHTEAFF. CDR3 nucleotide sequence: TGTGCCAGCAGCTTGGTACAGGGTAGGCACACTGAAGCTTTCTTT. The variable domain in full, completed from reference TRBV5-8 and TRBJ1-1, reads EAGVTQSPTHLIKTRGQQATLRCSPISGHTSVYWYQQALGLGLQFLLWYDEGEERNRGNFPPRFSGRQFPNYSSELNVNALELEDSALYLCASSLVQGRHTEAFFGQGTRLTVV.

The V call is TRBV27, the J call TRBJ1-1, with 7 bases fitting TRBD1. The germline gives CDR1 MNHEY, CDR2 SMNVEV (reference sequence). V shed 9 bases, J shed 0 bases, and the junction held 7 bases outside the gene matches. The CDR3 sequence is 14 residues long. The CDR3 loop is CASWDRGMNTEAFF. In nucleotides, the CDR3 is TGTGCCAGTTGGGACAGAGGAATGAACACTGAAGCTTTCTTT.

This clone has just a few counts. The CDR3 region is CASSSGLNQPQHF. The CDR3, as DNA: TGTGCCAGCAGCTCCGGACTCAATCAGCCCCAGCATTTT. The chain joins TRBV5-4 to TRBJ1-5; D is undetermined. CDR1 and CDR2 from the germline V gene are SGHNT and YYREEE (reference sequence). CDR3 size: 13 residues. Trimming took off 3 bases at V and 3 bases at J, with 7 bases between the two ends.

The J gene is TRBJ1-4, the V gene TRBV5-4, with a tentative D call TRBD1 (5 bases). The V and J ends lost 1 base and 5 bases respectively, with 9 bases between them. The CDR3 runs to 14 residues. Germline loops: CDR1 SGHNT, CDR2 YYREEE (reference sequence). The CDR3 sequence: CASSLRGGNEKLFF. The CDR3 DNA reads TGTGCCAGCAGCTTGCGTGGGGGGAATGAAAAACTGTTTTTT. The whole variable domain, filled in from reference TRBV5-4 and TRBJ1-4, reads ETGVTQSPTHLIKTRGQQVTLRCSSQSGHNTVSWYQQALGQGPQFIFQYYREEENGRGNFPPRFSGLQFPNYSSELNVNALELDDSALYLCASSLRGGNEKLFFGSGTQLSVL.

This clone was observed a handful of times. The rearrangement uses TRBV30 and TRBJ1-6, with D perhaps matching TRBD1 (6 bases). Germline V gene data show CDR1 as GTSNPN and CDR2 as SVGIG (reference sequence). Trimming took off 4 bases at V and 9 bases at J, with 16 bases between the two ends. There are 14 residues in the CDR3. For the CDR3, the DNA is TGTGCCTGGAACAGGGAGGGCTCTATTTCACCCCTCCACTTT. It codes for CAWNREGSISPLHF.